This TCR beta chain emerged from a study of T cells in women clearing cervical HPV infection. Some clones are missing from TCRdb's copy, which holds only in-frame ones; the method was immunoSEQ multiplex PCR. Its table lists fewer than 30,000 clones. The sequenced sample consisted of blood buffy coat. The origin of this receptor is a woman aged 18 to 75 with a cervical HPV16 infection that either progressed to CIN3+ or cleared (not recorded which).

CDR3 amino acids: CASSAGTANYGYTF. The sequenced part of the CDR3 DNA is TGTGCCAGCAGTGCCGGGACAGCGAACTATGGC. This chain uses TRBV2 with TRBJ1-2; 7 bases fit TRBD1. The CDR3 extends 3 residues past the end of the read, so its final part is completed from the germline J gene. Germline assignment: CDR1 SNHLY and CDR2 FYNNEI. J lost 2 bases, V lost 4 bases, and 4 bases had no gene match. The CDR3 has 14 residues. Supplemented by reference TRBV2 and TRBJ1-2, the full variable domain reads EPEVTQTPSHQVTQMGQEVILRCVPISNHLYFYWYRQILGQKVEFLVSFYNNEISEKSEIFDDQFSVERPDGSNFTLKIRSTKLEDSAMYFCASSAGTANYGYTFGSGTRLTVV.